The 11 T cell receptor beta chains presented below share a single source sample, sequenced in a study of blood T cell repertoires in COVID-19. The method was immunoSEQ multiplex PCR; TCRdb's version includes in-frame clones alone and lacks a portion of them. The sample has fewer than 150,000 clones; 70% to 80% are singletons. What was sequenced was peripheral blood. The receptors were gathered from a man in his fifties with acute or convalescent COVID-19.

This chain connects TRBV19 to TRBJ2-2; 8 positions match TRBD2. The germline gives CDR1 LNHDA, CDR2 SQIVND (reference sequence). With 9 bases clipped from V and 1 base from J, the junction kept 4 bases outside the gene matches. This CDR3 is 14 amino acids long. CDR3 coding DNA: TGTGCCAGCAAGCGGGAGAGGAACACCGGGGAGCTGTTTTTT. Protein: CASKRERNTGELFF.

The chain has TRBV7-8 and TRBJ2-5, with 12 bases that match TRBD2. The ends lost 5 bases at V and 4 bases at J; junction bases unmatched: 11. Germline V gene sequence: CDR1 SGHVS, CDR2 FQNEAQ. CDR3 length: 17 amino acids. CDR3 nucleotide sequence: TGTGCCAGCAGCGGAGGCAGGACTAGCGGGACGGGAGAGACCCAGTACTTC. Its translation is CASSGGRTSGTGETQYF.

The chain has TRBV4-1 and TRBJ2-7; 9 nucleotides match TRBD2. Germline loops: CDR1 MGHRA, CDR2 YSYEKL. The CDR3 has 15 residues. Trimming cost V 11 bases and J 3 bases; bases outside gene matches: 14. CDR3 in amino acids: CAVSPGLAPLYEQYF. The DNA for the CDR3 is TGCGCCGTTTCTCCGGGACTAGCTCCCCTCTACGAGCAGTACTTC.

This rearrangement joins TRBV7-3 to TRBJ1-2, with TRBD1 matching over 7 bases. The V gene end was trimmed by 5 bases and the J gene end by 2 bases; junction bases not matched to a gene: 8. The CDR3 contains 15 residues. Germline CDR1 is SGHTA and CDR2 is FQGTGA. CDR3 sequence (DNA): TGTGCCAGCAGCCCGGATCCGGGACAGAACTATGGCTACACCTTC. This translates into CASSPDPGQNYGYTF.

V gene TRBV12-3 or TRBV12-4 combines with J gene TRBJ1-2; D uncertain. The CDR3 runs to 13 residues. V was shortened by 5 bases and J by 2 bases, with 9 bases between the two germline ends. The CDR3 region is CASSHVRNYGYTF. CDR3 DNA: TGTGCCAGCAGTCATGTCAGGAACTATGGCTACACCTTC.

The chain couples TRBV29-1 to TRBJ2-5; the match to TRBD2 covers 9 bases. Germline-derived CDR1 and CDR2 are SQVTM and ANQGSEA. After removal of 6 bases from V and 5 bases from J, the junction contained 10 bases not matched to a gene. The CDR3 sequence is 14 residues long. The CDR3 reads CSVGTSQGVETQYF. The CDR3 DNA is TGCAGCGTCGGGACTAGCCAGGGTGTGGAGACCCAGTACTTC.

This clone turned up a few times. CDR3 in amino acids: CAISKPPLGQGLNTEAFF. In DNA, the CDR3 is TGTGCCATCAGTAAGCCCCCCTTAGGACAGGGCTTGAACACTGAAGCTTTCTTT. The genes are TRBV10-3 and TRBJ1-1; 8 bases match TRBD1. J gave up 0 bases and V 5 bases, and 14 bases lay outside the gene matches. This CDR3 is built from 18 residues. Germline CDR1 ENHRY, CDR2 SYGVKD.

The chain has TRBV5-5 and TRBJ2-7; 8 bases map to TRBD2. Per germline, CDR1 SGHKS and CDR2 YYEKEE (reference sequence). J was trimmed by 2 bases and V by 5 bases; bases with no gene match: 12. The CDR3 is 16 amino acids. The DNA of the CDR3 is TGTGCCAGCAGTTTTGGGCTACTAGCGGTGACCTACGAGCAGTACTTC. This sequence encodes CASSFGLLAVTYEQYF.

The rearrangement links TRBV3-1 (or the pseudogene TRBV3-2) to TRBJ2-3, with TRBD2 as a possible D gene (5 bases). V was pared by 4 bases and J by 7 bases, with 9 bases between. Per the germline V gene, CDR1 is LGHDT and CDR2 is YNNKEL (reference sequence). This CDR3 spans 12 amino acids. This CDR3 reads CASSRQRNTQYF. CDR3 sequence (DNA): TGTGCCAGCAGCCGGCAGCGGAATACGCAGTATTTT.

The chain is built from TRBV2 and TRBJ2-5, with 7 bases matching TRBD2. The V gene end was trimmed by 6 bases and the J gene end by 5 bases; junction bases not matched to a gene: 9. Germline V CDR1 and CDR2: SNHLY, FYNNEI. The CDR3 runs 14 residues. The CDR3 DNA reads TGTGCCAGCAGAACCGGGACTACGGAGGAGACCCAGTACTTC. Protein sequence: CASRTGTTEETQYF.

This clone was counted between two and nine times. The V call is TRBV2, the J call TRBJ1-3; unclear D gene. The V end was cut by 1 base, the J end by 5 bases, with 3 bases between. CDR3 length: 12 residues. The germline gives CDR1 SNHLY, CDR2 FYNNEI. CDR3 DNA: TGTGCCAGCAGTGAAGGGCGAAACACCATATATTTT. Residues: CASSEGRNTIYF.